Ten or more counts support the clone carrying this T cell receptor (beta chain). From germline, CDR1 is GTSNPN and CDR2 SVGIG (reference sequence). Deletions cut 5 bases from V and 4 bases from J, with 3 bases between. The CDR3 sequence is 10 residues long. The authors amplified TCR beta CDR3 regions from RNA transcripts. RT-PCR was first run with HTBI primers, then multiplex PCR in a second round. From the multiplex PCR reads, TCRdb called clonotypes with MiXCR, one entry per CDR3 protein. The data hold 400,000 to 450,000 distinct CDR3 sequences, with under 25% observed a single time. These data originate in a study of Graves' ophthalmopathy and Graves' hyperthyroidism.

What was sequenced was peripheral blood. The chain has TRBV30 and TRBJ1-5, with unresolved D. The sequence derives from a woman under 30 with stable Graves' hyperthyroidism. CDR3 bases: TGTGCCTGGGAAAATCAGCCCCAGCATTTT. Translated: CAWENQPQHF.